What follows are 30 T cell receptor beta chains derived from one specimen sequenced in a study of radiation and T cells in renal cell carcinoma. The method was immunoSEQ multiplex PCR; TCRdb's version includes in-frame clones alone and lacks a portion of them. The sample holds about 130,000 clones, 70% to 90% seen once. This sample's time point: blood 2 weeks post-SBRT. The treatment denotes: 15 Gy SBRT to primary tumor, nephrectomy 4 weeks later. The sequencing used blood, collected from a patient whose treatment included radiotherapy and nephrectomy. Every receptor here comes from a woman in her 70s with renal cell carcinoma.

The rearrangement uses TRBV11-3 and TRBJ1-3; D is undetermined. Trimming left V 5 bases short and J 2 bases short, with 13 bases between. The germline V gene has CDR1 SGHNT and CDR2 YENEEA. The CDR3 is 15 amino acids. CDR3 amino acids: CASSPQVGTGNTIYF. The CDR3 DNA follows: TGTGCCAGCAGCCCCCAGGTTGGGACTGGAAACACCATATATTTT.

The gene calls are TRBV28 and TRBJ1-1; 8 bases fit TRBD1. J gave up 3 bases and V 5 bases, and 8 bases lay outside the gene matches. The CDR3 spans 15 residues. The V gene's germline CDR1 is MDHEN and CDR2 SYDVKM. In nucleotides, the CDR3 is TGTGCCAGCAGTGTGACAGGGGAAGGTTACACTGAAGCTTTCTTT. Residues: CASSVTGEGYTEAFF.

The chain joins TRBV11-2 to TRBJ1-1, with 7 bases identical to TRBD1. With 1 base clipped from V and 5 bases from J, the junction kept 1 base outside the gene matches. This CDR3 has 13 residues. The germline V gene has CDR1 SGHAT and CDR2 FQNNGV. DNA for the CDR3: TGTGCCAGCAGCTTAGCGGGACAGACTGAAGCTTTCTTT. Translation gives CASSLAGQTEAFF.

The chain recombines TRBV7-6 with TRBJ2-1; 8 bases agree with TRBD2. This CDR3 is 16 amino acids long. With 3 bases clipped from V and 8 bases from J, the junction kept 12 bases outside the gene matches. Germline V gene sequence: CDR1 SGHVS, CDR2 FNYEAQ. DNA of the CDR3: TGTGCCAGCAGCTTGAATGGGCGGGGGGCCGTGGATGAGCAGTTCTTC. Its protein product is CASSLNGRGAVDEQFF.

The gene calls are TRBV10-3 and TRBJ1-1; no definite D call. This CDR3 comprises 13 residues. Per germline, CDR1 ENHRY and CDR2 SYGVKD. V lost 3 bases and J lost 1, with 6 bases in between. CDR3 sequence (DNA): TGTGCCATCAGTGAAGAGAGGAACACTGAAGCTTTCTTT. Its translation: CAISEERNTEAFF.

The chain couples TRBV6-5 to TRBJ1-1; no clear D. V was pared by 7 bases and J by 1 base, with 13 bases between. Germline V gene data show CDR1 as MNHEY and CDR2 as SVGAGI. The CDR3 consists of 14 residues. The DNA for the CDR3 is TGTGCCAGCATCCCCCGCATACCGAACACTGAAGCTTTCTTT. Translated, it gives CASIPRIPNTEAFF.

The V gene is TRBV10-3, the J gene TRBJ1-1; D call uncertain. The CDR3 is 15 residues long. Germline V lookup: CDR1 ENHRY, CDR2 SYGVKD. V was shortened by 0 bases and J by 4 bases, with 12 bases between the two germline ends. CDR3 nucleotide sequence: TGTGCCATCAGTGAGTCGAAAGGGTGGGCCACTGAAGCTTTCTTT. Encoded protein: CAISESKGWATEAFF.

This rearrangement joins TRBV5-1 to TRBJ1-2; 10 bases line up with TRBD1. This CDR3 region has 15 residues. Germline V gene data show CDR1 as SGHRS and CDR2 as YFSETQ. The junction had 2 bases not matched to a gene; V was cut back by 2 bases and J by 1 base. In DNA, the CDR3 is TGCGCCAGCAGCTTATGGACAGGGGGTAACTATGGCTACACCTTC. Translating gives CASSLWTGGNYGYTF.

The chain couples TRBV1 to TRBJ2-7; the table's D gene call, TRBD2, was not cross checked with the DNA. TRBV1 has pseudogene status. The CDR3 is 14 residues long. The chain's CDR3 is CTSSPGVAHNEQYF. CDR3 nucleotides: TGCACCAGCAGCCCCGGGGTAGCGCACAACGAGCAGTACTTC.

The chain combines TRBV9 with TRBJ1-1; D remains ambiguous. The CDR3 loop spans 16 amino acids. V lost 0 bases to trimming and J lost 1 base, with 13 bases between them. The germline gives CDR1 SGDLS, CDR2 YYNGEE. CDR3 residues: CASSVVAGKSNTEAFF. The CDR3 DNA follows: TGTGCCAGCAGCGTAGTGGCAGGTAAATCGAACACTGAAGCTTTCTTT.

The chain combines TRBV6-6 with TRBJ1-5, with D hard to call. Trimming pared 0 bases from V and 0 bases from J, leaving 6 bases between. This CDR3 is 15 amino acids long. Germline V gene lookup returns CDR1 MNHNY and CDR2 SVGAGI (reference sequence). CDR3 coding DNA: TGTGCCAGCAGTTACTCCAGTTCTAGCAATCAGCCCCAGCATTTT. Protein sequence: CASSYSSSSNQPQHF.

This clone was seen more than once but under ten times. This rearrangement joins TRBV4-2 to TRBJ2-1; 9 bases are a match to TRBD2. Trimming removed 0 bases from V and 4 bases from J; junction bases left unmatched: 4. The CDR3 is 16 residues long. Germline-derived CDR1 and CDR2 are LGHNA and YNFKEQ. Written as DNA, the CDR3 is TGTGCCAGCAGCCAAGAGCTAGCGGGGTTTTACAATGAGCAGTTCTTC. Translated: CASSQELAGFYNEQFF.

The CDR3 region has the DNA TGTGCCAGTACCACCACAGGGGGCTCTCATCAGCCCCAGCATTTT. Its translation is CASTTTGGSHQPQHF. J is TRBJ1-5 and V is TRBV19; 9 bases are a match to TRBD1. Trimming took 7 bases from V and 5 from J; bases not matched to a gene: 9. Germline assignment: CDR1 LNHDA and CDR2 SQIVND (reference sequence). CDR3 length: 15 residues.

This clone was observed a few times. The CDR3 is CASSFTGENSPLHF. The DNA of the CDR3 is TGTGCCAGCAGCTTCACAGGGGAAAATTCACCCCTCCACTTT. This chain connects TRBV7-9 to TRBJ1-6, with 7 bases lining up with TRBD1. From germline, CDR1 is SEHNR and CDR2 FQNEAQ (reference sequence). The CDR3 is made up of 14 amino acids. V lost 3 bases and J lost 7; bases outside the gene matches: 3.

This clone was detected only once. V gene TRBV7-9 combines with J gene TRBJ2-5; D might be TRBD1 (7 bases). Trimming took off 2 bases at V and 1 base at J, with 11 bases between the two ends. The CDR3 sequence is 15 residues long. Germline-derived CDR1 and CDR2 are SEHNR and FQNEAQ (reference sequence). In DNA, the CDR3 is TGTGCCAGCAGCTTACAGGGGGGACCCCAAGAGACCCAGTACTTC. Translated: CASSLQGGPQETQYF.

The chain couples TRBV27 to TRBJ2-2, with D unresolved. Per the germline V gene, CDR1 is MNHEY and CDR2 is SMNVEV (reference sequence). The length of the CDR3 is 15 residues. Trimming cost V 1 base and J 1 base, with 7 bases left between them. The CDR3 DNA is TGTGCCAGCAGTTTATTCATCCGGAACACCGGGGAGCTGTTTTTT. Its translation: CASSLFIRNTGELFF.

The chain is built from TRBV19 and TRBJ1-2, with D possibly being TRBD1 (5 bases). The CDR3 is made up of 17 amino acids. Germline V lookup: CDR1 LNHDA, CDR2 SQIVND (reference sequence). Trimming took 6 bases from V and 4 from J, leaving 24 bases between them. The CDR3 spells CASSSPGPNNKGYGYTF. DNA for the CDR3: TGTGCCAGTAGCTCACCGGGACCGAATAATAAGGGCTATGGCTACACCTTC.

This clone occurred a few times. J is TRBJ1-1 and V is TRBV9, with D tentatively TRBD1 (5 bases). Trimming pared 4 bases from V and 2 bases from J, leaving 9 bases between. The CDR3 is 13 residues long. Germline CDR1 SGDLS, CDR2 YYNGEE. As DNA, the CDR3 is TGTGCCAGCAGCTCCGGGACCAACACTGAAGCTTTCTTT. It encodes CASSSGTNTEAFF.

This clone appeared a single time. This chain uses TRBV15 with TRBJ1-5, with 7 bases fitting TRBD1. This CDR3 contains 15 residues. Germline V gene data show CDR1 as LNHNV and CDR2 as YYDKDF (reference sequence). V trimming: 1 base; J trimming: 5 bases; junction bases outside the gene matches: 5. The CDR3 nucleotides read TGTGCCACCAGCAGAGGACAGGGTCTCTATCAGCCCCAGCATTTT. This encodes CATSRGQGLYQPQHF.

The CDR3 DNA reads as TGTGCCAGCAGCCGCATTGACACTGAAGCTTTCTTT. Amino acids: CASSRIDTEAFF. This chain joins TRBV9 and TRBJ1-1; D remains ambiguous. This CDR3 is built from 12 residues. Trimming took off 4 bases at V and 3 bases at J, with 7 bases between the two ends. Germline V gene sequence: CDR1 SGDLS, CDR2 YYNGEE.

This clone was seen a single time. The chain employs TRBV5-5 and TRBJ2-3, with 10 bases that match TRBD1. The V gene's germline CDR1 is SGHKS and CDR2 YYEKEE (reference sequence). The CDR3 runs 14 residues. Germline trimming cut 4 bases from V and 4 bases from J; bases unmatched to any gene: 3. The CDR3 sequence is CASSDRGLADTQYF. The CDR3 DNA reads TGTGCCAGCAGCGACAGGGGGCTCGCAGATACGCAGTATTTT.

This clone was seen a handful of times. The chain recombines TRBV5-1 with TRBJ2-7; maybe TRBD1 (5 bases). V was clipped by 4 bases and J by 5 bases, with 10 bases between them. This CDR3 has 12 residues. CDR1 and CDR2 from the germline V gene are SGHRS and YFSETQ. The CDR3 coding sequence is TGCGCCAGCAGCCCCGAAGGGGACGAGCAGTACTTC. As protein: CASSPEGDEQYF.

The CDR3 DNA sequence: TGCGCCAGCAGCTCCGGACAGGGCCTGCACCAAGAGACCCAGTACTTC. Residues: CASSSGQGLHQETQYF. The chain uses TRBV5-1 and TRBJ2-5; TRBD1 agrees at 8 bases. Trimming at V came to 3 bases and at J to 0 bases, leaving 7 bases not matched to a gene. Germline CDR1 and CDR2: SGHRS and YFSETQ. The CDR3 spans 16 residues.

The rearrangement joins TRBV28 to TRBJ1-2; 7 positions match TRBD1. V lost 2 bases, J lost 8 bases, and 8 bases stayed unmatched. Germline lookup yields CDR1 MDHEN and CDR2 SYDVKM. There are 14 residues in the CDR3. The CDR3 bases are TGTGCCAGCAGTTTACAGGCAGGGGGTTACGGCTACACCTTC. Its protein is CASSLQAGGYGYTF.

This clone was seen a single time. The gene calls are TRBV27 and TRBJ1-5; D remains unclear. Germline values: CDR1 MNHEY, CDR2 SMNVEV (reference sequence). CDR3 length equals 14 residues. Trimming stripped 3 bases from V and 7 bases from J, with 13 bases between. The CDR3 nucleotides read TGTGCCAGCAGTTTCGGGATCGCCGGACAGCCCCAGCATTTT. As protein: CASSFGIAGQPQHF.

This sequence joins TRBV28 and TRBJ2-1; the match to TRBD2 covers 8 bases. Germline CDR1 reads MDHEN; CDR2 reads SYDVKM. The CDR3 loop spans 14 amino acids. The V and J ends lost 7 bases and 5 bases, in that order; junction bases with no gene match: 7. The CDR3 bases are TGTGCCAGCATTTCAGCGGGGGCCGACAATGAGCAGTTCTTC. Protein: CASISAGADNEQFF.

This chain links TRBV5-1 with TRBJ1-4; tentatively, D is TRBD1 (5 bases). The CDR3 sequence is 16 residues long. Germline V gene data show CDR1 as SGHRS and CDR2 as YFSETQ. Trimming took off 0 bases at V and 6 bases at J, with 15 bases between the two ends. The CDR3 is CASSLGRGQGDEKLFF. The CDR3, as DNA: TGCGCCAGCAGCTTGGGCCGGGGCCAAGGTGATGAAAAACTGTTTTTT.

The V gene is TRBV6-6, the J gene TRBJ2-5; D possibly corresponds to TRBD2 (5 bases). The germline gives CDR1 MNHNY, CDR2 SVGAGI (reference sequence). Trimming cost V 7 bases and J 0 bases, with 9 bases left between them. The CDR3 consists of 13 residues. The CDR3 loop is CASIDGNQETQYF. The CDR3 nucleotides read TGTGCCAGCATCGACGGGAACCAAGAGACCCAGTACTTC.

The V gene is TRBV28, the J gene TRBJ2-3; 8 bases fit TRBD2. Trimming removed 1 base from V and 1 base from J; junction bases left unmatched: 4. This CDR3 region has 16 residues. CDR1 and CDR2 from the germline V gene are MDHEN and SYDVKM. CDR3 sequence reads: CASSLSPAGGTDTQYF. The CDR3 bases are TGTGCCAGCAGTTTATCGCCAGCGGGGGGCACAGATACGCAGTATTTT.

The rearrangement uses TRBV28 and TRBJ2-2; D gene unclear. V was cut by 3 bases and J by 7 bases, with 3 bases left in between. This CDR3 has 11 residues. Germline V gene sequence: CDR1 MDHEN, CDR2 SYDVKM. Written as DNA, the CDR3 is TGTGCCAGCAGTTTGTTCGGGGAGCTGTTTTTT. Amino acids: CASSLFGELFF.